Listed below are T cell receptor beta chains from one sample, sequenced in a study of T cell responses to AZD1222 COVID-19 vaccine. Data came from immunoSEQ multiplex PCR; TCRdb stores just in-frame clones and leaves some out. The repertoire includes 60,000 to 100,000 clones, 90% to 95% of them detected once, and under 7.5% sits in the top ten. Sequenced material: peripheral blood, taken on day 0 of MenACWY control vaccination. These receptors all come from an adult in good health. Both conserved end residues are part of each CDR3. D genes are given only for firm matches. Clone size is not always given. Where it is, it says once, few, many or a class for expanded clones.

TRBV30	TRBD1	TRBJ1-4	once	CAWSPWTGGRPNEKLFF	TGTGCCTGGAGTCCATGGACAGGGGGGCGACCTAATGAAAAACTGTTTTTT
TRBV7-9	.	TRBJ2-7	.	CASSARGTSYEQYF	TGTGCCAGCAGCGCTCGGGGAACCTCCTACGAGCAGTACTTC
TRBV11-3	.	TRBJ2-3	.	CASSPGLSLGPDTQYF	TGTGCCAGCAGCCCGGGGTTGTCGTTGGGGCCAGATACGCAGTATTTT
TRBV7-6	.	TRBJ1-4	.	CASSRNEKLFF	TGTGCCAGCAGCCGAAATGAAAAACTGTTTTTT
TRBV10-3	.	TRBJ2-7	.	CAISESARGYEQYF	TGTGCCATCAGTGAGTCGGCCAGGGGATACGAGCAGTACTTC
TRBV5-1	.	TRBJ2-2	.	CASVLGPSNTGELFF	TGCGCAAGCGTCCTCGGCCCTTCGAACACCGGGGAGCTGTTTTTT
TRBV19	.	TRBJ1-5	.	CASSIDGHNNQPQHF	TGTGCCAGTAGTATAGATGGCCACAACAATCAGCCCCAGCATTTT
TRBV28	.	TRBJ1-5	.	CASSPAQINQPQHF	TGTGCCAGCAGTCCCGCACAGATCAATCAGCCCCAGCATTTT
TRBV30	.	TRBJ2-1	.	CAWNRARDEQFF	TGTGCCTGGAACAGGGCCCGGGATGAGCAGTTCTTC
TRBV7-9	.	TRBJ1-5	.	CASSFSGDNQPQHF	TGTGCCAGCAGCTTCTCGGGAGATAATCAGCCCCAGCATTTT
TRBV10-1	.	TRBJ1-3	.	CASSESITITGAPAHTIYF	TGCGCCAGCAGTGAGTCTATTACCATTACTGGGGCCCCTGCCCACACCATATATTTT
TRBV7-2	.	TRBJ2-5	.	CASSQGRGETQYF	TGTGCCAGCAGCCAGGGTAGGGGAGAGACCCAGTACTTC
TRBV19	TRBD2	TRBJ2-1	.	CASRLAWGAGEQFF	TGTGCCAGCAGACTAGCGTGGGGGGCGGGTGAGCAGTTCTTC
TRBV7-2	TRBD2	TRBJ2-2	.	CASSLKNGGTGELFF	TGTGCCAGCAGCTTAAAGAACGGGGGGACCGGGGAGCTGTTTTTT
TRBV2	TRBD2	TRBJ2-1	.	CASSGPGLGPINEQFF	TGTGCCAGCAGTGGGCCGGGACTAGGCCCCATCAATGAGCAGTTCTTC
TRBV12-3/TRBV12-4	.	TRBJ1-3	once	CASRDNGGNTIYF	TGTGCCAGCAGGGACAATGGTGGAAACACCATATATTTT
TRBV3-1/TRBV3-2	TRBD1	TRBJ2-7	.	CASSPRQGPYEQYF	TGTGCCAGCAGCCCGCGACAGGGCCCCTACGAGCAGTACTTC
TRBV6-5	TRBD1	TRBJ1-1	.	CASRTDRAAFF	TGTGCCAGCAGGACGGACAGGGCGGCTTTCTTT
TRBV5-8	.	TRBJ2-5	.	CASSSQGRVQETQYF	TGTGCCAGCAGCTCCCAAGGACGGGTCCAAGAGACCCAGTACTTC
TRBV19	TRBD1	TRBJ2-7	.	CASSAGQVHEQYF	TGTGCCAGTAGTGCCGGACAGGTTCACGAGCAGTACTTC
TRBV7-2	.	TRBJ2-3	.	CASSPTGLRQDTDTQYF	TGTGCCAGCAGCCCTACGGGTCTGCGACAGGACACAGATACGCAGTATTTT
TRBV24-1	TRBD2	TRBJ2-2	.	CATSDPGLAGELFF	TGTGCCACCAGTGACCCGGGACTAGCCGGGGAGCTGTTTTTT
TRBV11-3	TRBD1	TRBJ2-7	.	CASSLGGQVYEQYF	TGTGCCAGCAGCTTAGGGGGACAGGTATACGAGCAGTACTTC
TRBV7-2	TRBD1	TRBJ1-3	medium-sized	CASSKQGGSGNTIYF	TGTGCCAGCAGCAAACAGGGGGGCTCTGGAAACACCATATATTTT
TRBV10-3	TRBD1	TRBJ1-5	.	CAISESGTGSGGNQPQHF	TGTGCCATCAGTGAGTCCGGGACAGGTAGCGGTGGCAATCAGCCCCAGCATTTT
TRBV29-1	.	TRBJ2-3	.	CSVSVGSGDTQYF	TGCAGCGTTTCGGTGGGTTCGGGAGATACGCAGTATTTT
TRBV24-1	.	TRBJ2-5	once	CATSRQETQYF	TGTGCCACCAGCAGACAAGAGACCCAGTACTTC
TRBV4-3	.	TRBJ2-7	.	CASSQEDGTSYEQYF	TGCGCCAGCAGCCAAGAGGACGGAACCTCCTACGAGCAGTACTTC
TRBV4-3	.	TRBJ2-7	.	CASSPSSGRTLPYEQYF	TGCGCCAGCAGCCCTAGCTCAGGGAGGACCCTACCCTACGAGCAGTACTTC
TRBV30	.	TRBJ1-1	.	CAFSKGGSEAFF	TGTGCCTTTTCAAAAGGGGGTTCTGAAGCTTTCTTT
TRBV28	TRBD1	TRBJ1-3	.	CASRKNNRGRNTIYF	TGTGCCAGCAGAAAAAATAACAGGGGAAGAAACACCATATATTTT
TRBV7-2	.	TRBJ1-1	.	CASSLNSPKGAEAFF	TGTGCCAGCAGCTTAAATTCCCCGAAAGGGGCTGAAGCTTTCTTT
TRBV6-5	.	TRBJ1-4	.	CASRRTGFGPEKLFF	TGTGCCAGCAGGCGTACAGGGTTTGGGCCTGAAAAACTGTTTTTT
TRBV19	TRBD1	TRBJ1-4	few	CASRPGQNEKLFF	TGTGCCAGTAGACCGGGACAGAACGAAAAACTGTTTTTT